Given below is one T cell receptor (beta chain) in context. This sample was taken from a study of shared clonotypes between healthy human individuals. Genomic DNA of each subset was evenly split across several immunoSEQ plates. Profiled with immunoSEQ multiplex PCR; TCRdb holds only in-frame clones, not every one. The profile covers some 2,000,000 clones, with 95% appearing a single time and approximately 0.13% taken by the ten largest. CDR1 SGHAT and CDR2 FQNNGV come from the germline V gene. The CDR3 sequence is 15 residues long. The V end was cut by 2 bases, the J end by 0 bases, with 7 bases between.

The V call is TRBV11-2, the J call TRBJ2-2; D is unresolved. The sequenced sample consisted of naive CD4+ T cells sorted from blood. The subset was: CD45RA+ positively selected. The receptor's source is a man aged 18-30 years in good health. The CDR3 is CASSLLATNTGELFF. Here the CDR3 DNA reads TGTGCCAGCAGCTTATTGGCCACGAACACCGGGGAGCTGTTTTTT.